The T cell receptor (beta chain) under discussion was sequenced for a study of blood T cell repertoires in COVID-19. Study-level information: Some COVID-19 samples were acute and others convalescent; all came from the United States, Italy and Spain. Sources were T cells, B-cell-depleted T cells, or PBMCs; the material itself was cDNA or gDNA.

Assay: immunoSEQ multiplex PCR; the TCRdb copy retains only in-frame clones and omits some. This sample yields under 450,000 clones, of which more than 65% are seen a single time; about 1% belongs to the top ten. The germline CDR1 and CDR2 sequences are SGHTA and FQGNSA. The CDR3 contains 16 residues. V shed 1 base and J shed 1 base, with 10 bases lying between them. This clone occurred once. This chain connects TRBV7-2 to TRBJ2-2, with D unclear. Sequenced input: peripheral blood. This receptor was taken from a human donor with acute or convalescent COVID-19. The donor label of this sample is uncertain. The CDR3: CASSLVVSQNTGELFF. DNA for the CDR3: TGTGCCAGCAGCTTAGTGGTCAGTCAGAACACCGGGGAGCTGTTTTTT.